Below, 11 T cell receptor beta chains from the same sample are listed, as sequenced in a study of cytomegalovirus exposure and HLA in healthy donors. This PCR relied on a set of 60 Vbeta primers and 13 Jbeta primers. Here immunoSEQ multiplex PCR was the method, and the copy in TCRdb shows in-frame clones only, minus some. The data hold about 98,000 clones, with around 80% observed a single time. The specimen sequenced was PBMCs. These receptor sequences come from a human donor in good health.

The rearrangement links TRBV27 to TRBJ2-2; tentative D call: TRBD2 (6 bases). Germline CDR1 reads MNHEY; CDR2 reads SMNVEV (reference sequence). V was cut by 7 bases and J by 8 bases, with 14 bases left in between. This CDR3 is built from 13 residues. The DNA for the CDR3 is TGTGCCAGCATGGTTAACGGAGGGGGGGAGCTGTTTTTT. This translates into CASMVNGGGELFF.

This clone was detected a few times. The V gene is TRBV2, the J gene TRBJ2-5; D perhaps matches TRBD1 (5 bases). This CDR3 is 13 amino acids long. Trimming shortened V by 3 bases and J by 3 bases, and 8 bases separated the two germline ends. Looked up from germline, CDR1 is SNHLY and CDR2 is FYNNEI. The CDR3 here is CASSDKGEETQYF. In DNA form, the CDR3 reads TGTGCCAGCAGTGATAAAGGGGAAGAGACCCAGTACTTC.

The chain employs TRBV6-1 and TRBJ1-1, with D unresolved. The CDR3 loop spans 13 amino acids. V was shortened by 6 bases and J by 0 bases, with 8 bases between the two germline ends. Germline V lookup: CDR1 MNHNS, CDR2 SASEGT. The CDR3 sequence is CASRTGVNTEAFF. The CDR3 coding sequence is TGTGCCAGCAGAACGGGAGTGAACACTGAAGCTTTCTTT.

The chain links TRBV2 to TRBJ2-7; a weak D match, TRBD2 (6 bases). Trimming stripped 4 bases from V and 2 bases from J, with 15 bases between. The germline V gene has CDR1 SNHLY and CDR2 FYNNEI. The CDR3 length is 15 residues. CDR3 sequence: CASSVVAGSTYEQYF. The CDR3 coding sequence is TGTGCCAGCAGTGTGGTGGCGGGGTCGACCTACGAGCAGTACTTC.

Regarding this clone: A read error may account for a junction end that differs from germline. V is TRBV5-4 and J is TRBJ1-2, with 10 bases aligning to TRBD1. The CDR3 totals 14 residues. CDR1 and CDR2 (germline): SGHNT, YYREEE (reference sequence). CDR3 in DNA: TGTGCCAGCGGGCTAGTCGGGACAGGGGACATTTTGGCCTTC. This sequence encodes CASGLVGTGDILAF.

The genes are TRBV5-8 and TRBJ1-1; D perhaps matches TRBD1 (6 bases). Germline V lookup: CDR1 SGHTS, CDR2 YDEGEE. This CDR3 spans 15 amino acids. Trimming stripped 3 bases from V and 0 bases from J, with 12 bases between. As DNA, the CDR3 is TGTGCCAGCAGCTGGGGGGGGGCAATGAACACTGAAGCTTTCTTT. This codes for CASSWGGAMNTEAFF.

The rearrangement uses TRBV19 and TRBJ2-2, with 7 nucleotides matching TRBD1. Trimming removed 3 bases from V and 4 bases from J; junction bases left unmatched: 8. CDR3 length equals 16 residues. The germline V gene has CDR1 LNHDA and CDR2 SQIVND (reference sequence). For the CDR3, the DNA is TGTGCCAGTAGTATCCCGCAGGGGGAGATCACCGGGGAGCTGTTTTTT. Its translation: CASSIPQGEITGELFF.

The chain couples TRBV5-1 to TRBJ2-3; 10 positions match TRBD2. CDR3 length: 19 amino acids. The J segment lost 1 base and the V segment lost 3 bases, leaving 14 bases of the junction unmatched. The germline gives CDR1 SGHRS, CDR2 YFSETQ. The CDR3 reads CASSSGGAGGLLGTDTQYF. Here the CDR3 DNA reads TGCGCCAGCAGCTCCGGAGGAGCGGGGGGGCTCCTGGGCACAGATACGCAGTATTTT.

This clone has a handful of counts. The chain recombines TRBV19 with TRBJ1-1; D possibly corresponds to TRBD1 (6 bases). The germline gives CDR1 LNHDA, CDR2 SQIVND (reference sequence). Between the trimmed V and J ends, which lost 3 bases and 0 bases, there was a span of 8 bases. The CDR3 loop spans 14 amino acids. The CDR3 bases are TGTGCCAGTAGTATTCAGGGGATGAACACTGAAGCTTTCTTT. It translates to CASSIQGMNTEAFF.

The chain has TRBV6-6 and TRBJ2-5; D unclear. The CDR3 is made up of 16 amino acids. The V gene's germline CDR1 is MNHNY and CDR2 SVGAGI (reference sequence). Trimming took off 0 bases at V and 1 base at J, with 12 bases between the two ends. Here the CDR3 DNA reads TGTGCCAGCAGTTACTCGCCGAGGAACCCCCAAGAGACCCAGTACTTC. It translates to CASSYSPRNPQETQYF.

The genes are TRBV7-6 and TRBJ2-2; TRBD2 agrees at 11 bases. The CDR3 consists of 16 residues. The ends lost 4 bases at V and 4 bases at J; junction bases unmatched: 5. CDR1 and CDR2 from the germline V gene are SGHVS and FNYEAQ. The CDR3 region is CASSSRLAGTTGELFF. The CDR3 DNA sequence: TGTGCCAGCAGCTCCAGACTAGCGGGAACCACCGGGGAGCTGTTTTTT.